Described below is a single T cell receptor (beta chain) sequence and its context. The antigen remains undetermined. PCR was performed using 60 Vbeta and 13 Jbeta primers. Sequencing was performed with immunoSEQ multiplex PCR; in TCRdb, only in-frame clones are kept and a portion is missing. This table holds fewer than 150,000 clones, more than 80% found once. The data derive from a study of cytomegalovirus exposure and HLA in healthy donors. Study-level results: Among the sequence variants, a highly shared cluster was likely an artifact of sequencing.

CDR3 size: 16 residues. Losses at the gene ends were 4 bases for V and 5 bases for J; bases not matched to a gene: 8. The germline V gene has CDR1 SGHRS and CDR2 YFSETQ. This TCR was recovered from a man aged 40-49 years in good health and CMV-seronegative. The specimen sequenced was PBMCs. This rearrangement joins TRBV5-1 to TRBJ2-7; 14 nucleotides match TRBD2. The CDR3 nucleotides read TGCGCCAGCAGCGGCGGAGGGACTAGCGGGAGCCACGAGCAGTACTTC. Translation gives CASSGGGTSGSHEQYF.